Following are 29 T cell receptor beta chains from one sample sequenced in a study of T cell clonality in common variable immunodeficiency. Repertoires were generated with immunoSEQ multiplex PCR, while TCRdb's copy carries only in-frame clones and drops some. The sample includes tens of thousands of clones, none of them occurring once. The sequenced sample consisted of peripheral blood mononuclear cells. These receptors all come from a person aged 18-69 years in good health.

This clone was counted at least ten times. The read ends 3 residues before the CDR3 terminus; that terminus is restored from the germline J gene. The chain has TRBV10-3 and TRBJ1-2, with D possibly TRBD1 on 6 matching bases. The CDR3 sequence is 14 residues long. V was pared by 7 bases and J by 6 bases, with 18 bases between. Germline V CDR1 and CDR2: ENHRY, SYGVKD. Partial CDR3 DNA: TGTGCCATCATGGGTGGGGCAGGGGACGATGGC. It codes for CAIMGGAGDDG. The whole CDR3 sequence is CAIMGGAGDDGYTF.

This clone was seen many times. The read halts 3 residues ahead of the CDR3 end, with the missing end drawn from the germline J gene. The rearrangement uses TRBV20-1 and TRBJ2-5, with TRBD2 identical over 11 bases. Germline V lookup: CDR1 DFQATT, CDR2 SNEGSKA (reference sequence). The CDR3 sequence is 14 residues long. Unmatched junction bases numbered 8, after V lost 6 bases and J lost 5 bases. The covered CDR3 bases are TGCAGTGCACAGAGGACTAGCGGGCGGGAGACC. It yields the protein CSAQRTSGRET. In full, the CDR3 is CSAQRTSGRETQYF.

This clone was detected only a few times. A read error may account for a junction end that differs from germline. The read falls 3 residues short of the CDR3 end, and the missing part is taken from the germline J gene. Other DNA sequences in the sample encode the same CDR3. The genes are TRBV19 and TRBJ1-3, with D unclear. Per the germline V gene, CDR1 is LNHDA and CDR2 is SQIVND (reference sequence). The CDR3 spans 16 residues. The CDR3 bases that were read are TGTGCCAGTAGTATGAAGAAGGCTCTGACTCTTAACACT. Translated, it gives CASSMKKALTLNT. The whole CDR3 sequence is CASSMKKALTLNTIYF.

This clone was found many times. The sequenced fragment ends 3 residues before the CDR3 boundary, so the rest is inferred from the germline J gene. The chain employs TRBV20-1 and TRBJ2-1, with 11 bases matching TRBD2. Looked up from germline, CDR1 is DFQATT and CDR2 is SNEGSKA (reference sequence). After removal of 5 bases from V and 6 bases from J, the junction contained 9 bases not matched to a gene. The CDR3 has 15 amino acids. The sequenced part of the CDR3 DNA is TGCAGTGCTCCCCCGCGGCTAGCGGGAGGCAATGAG. Translation gives CSAPPRLAGGNE. The entire CDR3 is CSAPPRLAGGNEQFF.

This clone was counted ten times or more. The DNA ends 3 residues before the CDR3 does, and the rest of the CDR3 is filled in from the germline J gene. This sequence joins TRBV5-1 and TRBJ2-5; 9 bases map to TRBD1. V lost 4 bases, J lost 5 bases, and 12 bases stayed unmatched. The CDR3 loop spans 16 amino acids. Germline V gene data show CDR1 as SGHRS and CDR2 as YFSETQ. This CDR3 is CASSPGQGRGLETQYF. The DNA read from the CDR3 is TGCGCCAGCAGCCCGGGACAGGGAAGAGGTCTGGAGACC. Combining the CDR3 with reference TRBV5-1 and TRBJ2-5 gives the whole variable domain KAGVTQTPRYLIKTRGQQVTLSCSPISGHRSVSWYQQTPGQGLQFLFEYFSETQRNKGNFPGRFSGRQFSNSRSEMNVSTLELGDSALYLCASSPGQGRGLETQYFGPGTRLLVL.

As regards this clone: Read coverage stops 3 residues before the CDR3 terminus; the germline J gene supplies the remainder. J is TRBJ1-1 and V is TRBV7-2, with D hard to call. The CDR3 contains 11 residues. CDR1 SGHTA and CDR2 FQGNSA come from the germline V gene. The CDR3 reads CASSFFGDAFF. Partial CDR3 DNA: TGTGCCAGCAGCTTTTTCGGGGAT.

This clone was detected only a few times. The read gets to within 3 residues of the CDR3 end, and the germline J gene fills in the rest. The chain carries TRBV18 and TRBJ1-1; a possible D gene is TRBD1 (5 bases). Per germline, CDR1 KGHSH and CDR2 LQKENI. This CDR3 spans 15 amino acids. Trimming pared 3 bases from V and 2 bases from J, leaving 13 bases between. The sequenced part of the CDR3 DNA is TGTGCCAGCTCACCCGTCCAGGGAGGAAACACTGAA. Its translation: CASSPVQGGNTE. The whole CDR3 region reads CASSPVQGGNTEAFF. Variable domain in full (rest from reference TRBV18 and TRBJ1-1): NAGVMQNPRHLVRRRGQEARLRCSPMKGHSHVYWYRQLPEEGLKFMVYLQKENIIDESGMPKERFSAEFPKEGPSILRIQQVVRGDSAAYFCASSPVQGGNTEAFFGQGTRLTVV.

As concerns this clone: The CDR3 end lies 3 residues beyond the end of the read and is filled in from the germline J gene. The genes are TRBV6-2 or TRBV6-3 and TRBJ1-6; D unresolved. This CDR3 has 12 residues. Germline assignment: CDR1 MNHEY and CDR2 SVGEGT. The CDR3 bases that were read are TGTGCCAGCAGTTACTCGATGAGGCCC. It codes for CASSYSMRP. The entire CDR3 is CASSYSMRPLHF.

Points on this clone: The sequenced fragment ends 3 residues before the CDR3 boundary, so the rest is inferred from the germline J gene. The V and J genes are TRBV7-9 and TRBJ1-2; D gene uncertain. From germline, CDR1 is SEHNR and CDR2 FQNEAQ (reference sequence). The CDR3 is made up of 14 amino acids. The sequenced CDR3 bases are TGTGCCAGCAGCTATGAACTAAGCTCCTACGAC. Translation gives CASSYELSSYD. In full, the CDR3 reads CASSYELSSYDYTF.

This clone was found many times. The missing CDR3 end, 3 residues past where the read stops, is filled in from the germline J gene. The rearrangement joins TRBV28 to TRBJ2-3; 7 nucleotides align to TRBD2. Germline V lookup: CDR1 MDHEN, CDR2 SYDVKM. V was clipped by 6 bases and J by 2 bases; unmatched bases: 11. The CDR3 spans 16 residues. The CDR3 bases that were read are TGTGCCAGCAGGCGGGACTACCCCAAAATCACAGATACG. It specifies CASRRDYPKITDT. The full CDR3 sequence reads CASRRDYPKITDTQYF.

This clone was seen repeatedly, ten times or more. The CDR3 end lies 3 residues beyond the end of the read and is filled in from the germline J gene. The V gene is TRBV19, the J gene TRBJ1-5; TRBD1 matches 7 bases. This CDR3 region has 14 residues. The germline gives CDR1 LNHDA, CDR2 SQIVND (reference sequence). The V gene end was trimmed by 7 bases and the J gene end by 6 bases; junction bases not matched to a gene: 9. Incomplete CDR3 DNA: TGTGCCAGTATCCAGGACAGGAGCGGTCAGCCC. Protein product: CASIQDRSGQP. The whole CDR3 sequence is CASIQDRSGQPQHF.

In its sample, this clone was seen many times. Sequencing ends 3 residues short of the CDR3 end; the germline J gene provides the rest. The chain couples TRBV5-1 to TRBJ1-1; tentative D call: TRBD1 (5 bases). The germline V gene encodes CDR1 SGHRS and CDR2 YFSETQ. This CDR3 has 15 residues. V shed 0 bases and J shed 4 bases, with 13 bases lying between them. CDR3 bases read: TGCGCCAGCAGCTTGGCCCGGGGGGACGTCACTGAA. It encodes CASSLARGDVTE. The full CDR3 protein reads CASSLARGDVTEAFF.

The sample holds many counts of this clone. The sequenced fragment ends 3 residues before the CDR3 boundary, so the rest is inferred from the germline J gene. V and J are TRBV2 and TRBJ2-5; 13 bases are a match to TRBD2. Unmatched junction bases numbered 17, after V lost 8 bases and J lost 5 bases. Germline V gene sequence: CDR1 SNHLY, CDR2 FYNNEI. CDR3 length: 18 residues. CDR3: CASHEGATSGGFGETQYF. Partial CDR3 DNA: TGTGCCAGCCATGAAGGGGCGACTAGCGGGGGGTTCGGGGAGACC.

This clone was observed at least ten times. The CDR3 extends 3 residues past the end of the read, so its final part is completed from the germline J gene. The V gene is TRBV2, the J gene TRBJ2-3; D possibly corresponds to TRBD2 (6 bases). Germline V gene sequence: CDR1 SNHLY, CDR2 FYNNEI. With 5 bases removed from V and 4 bases from J, the gap between germline ends came to 16 bases. This CDR3 is 15 amino acids long. The CDR3 here is CASSPVPGLPDTQYF. Partial CDR3 DNA: TGTGCCAGCAGTCCAGTCCCGGGACTTCCAGATACG.

This clone has a count of ten or more. The CDR3 end lies 3 residues beyond the end of the read and is filled in from the germline J gene. V gene TRBV7-3 combines with J gene TRBJ2-2; 10 bases are a match to TRBD2. This CDR3 spans 17 amino acids. Germline V gives CDR1 SGHTA, CDR2 FQGTGA. J was trimmed by 5 bases and V by 5 bases; bases with no gene match: 11. The CDR3 loop is CASSLGLAQVRTGELFF. CDR3 DNA, as far as it was read: TGTGCCAGCAGCCTGGGACTAGCGCAAGTCAGGACCGGGGAG.

Worth noting for this clone: Read data end 3 residues before the CDR3 end; the end is taken from the germline J gene. The gene calls are TRBV5-1 and TRBJ2-1; TRBD2 matches at 8 bases. The CDR3 covers 15 residues. Germline V gene lookup returns CDR1 SGHRS and CDR2 YFSETQ. V lost 3 bases and J lost 4; bases outside the gene matches: 6. The CDR3 sequence: CASSWGLEGYNEQFF. The CDR3 DNA, read in part, is TGCGCCAGCAGCTGGGGACTAGAGGGGTACAATGAG.

In regard to this clone: The sequenced fragment ends 3 residues before the CDR3 boundary, so the rest is inferred from the germline J gene. The chain couples TRBV19 to TRBJ1-5, with D maybe TRBD1 (6 bases). This CDR3 comprises 14 residues. Trimming removed 8 bases from V and 5 bases from J, with 16 bases in between. Germline lookup yields CDR1 LNHDA and CDR2 SQIVND (reference sequence). The CDR3 region is CASRPHGQYQPQHF. The part of the CDR3 DNA that was read is TGTGCCAGTCGGCCCCACGGACAGTATCAGCCC.

This clone was seen repeatedly, ten times or more. The observed sequence ends 3 residues before the CDR3 terminus, with the missing tail filled in from the germline J gene. The chain is built from TRBV20-1 and TRBJ1-2, with TRBD1 matching 7 bases. There are 13 residues in the CDR3. The J segment lost 2 bases and the V segment lost 4 bases, leaving 4 bases of the junction unmatched. CDR1 and CDR2 (germline): DFQATT, SNEGSKA (reference sequence). The covered CDR3 bases are TGCAGTGCTACGACAGGGTCAAACTATGGC. Its protein product is CSATTGSNYG. The whole CDR3 region reads CSATTGSNYGYTF.

The sample holds a few counts of this clone. From the germline J gene comes the end of the CDR3, since the read stops 3 residues before it. The chain employs TRBV5-6 and TRBJ2-4, with D perhaps matching TRBD2 (5 bases). Germline V lookup: CDR1 SGHDT, CDR2 YYEEEE. This CDR3 contains 14 residues. The DNA read from the CDR3 is TGTGCCAGCAGCTTGGCGGGGAGAGACTATGGT. Encoded protein: CASSLAGRDYG. The full-length CDR3 reads as CASSLAGRDYGQYF.

In this sample, this clone turned up many times. The read ends 3 residues early relative to the CDR3; the germline J gene fills the gap. J is TRBJ2-1 and V is TRBV7-6; D gene uncertain. Germline V gene data show CDR1 as SGHVS and CDR2 as FNYEAQ. This CDR3 has 13 residues. V was trimmed by 3 bases and J by 6 bases, leaving 9 bases between them. The CDR3 bases that were read are TGTGCCAGCAGCTTTTCTATCATCAATGAG. It translates to CASSFSIINE. The CDR3 in full is CASSFSIINEQFF.

This clone was observed at least ten times. The read terminates 3 residues before the CDR3 end, so the remaining end is supplied by the germline J gene. The V call is TRBV19, the J call TRBJ1-2; D not certain. The CDR3 has 14 residues. CDR1 is LNHDA and CDR2 is SQIVND in the germline V gene (reference sequence). Trimming stripped 8 bases from V and 2 bases from J, with 15 bases between. The CDR3 region is CASRTVGENYGYTF. Incomplete CDR3 DNA: TGTGCCAGTCGTACCGTCGGGGAGAACTATGGC.

For this clone: The read ends 3 residues shy of where the CDR3 ends; the end is completed using the germline J gene. The rearrangement links TRBV18 to TRBJ2-3; D may be TRBD1 or TRBD2 (5 bases each). The CDR3 spans 15 residues. The V gene's germline CDR1 is KGHSH and CDR2 LQKENI. Trimming cost V 3 bases and J 0 bases, with 10 bases left between them. CDR3 DNA, as far as it was read: TGTGCCAGCTCACCGAGGGGTGTTAGCACAGATACG. This encodes CASSPRGVSTDT. The CDR3, in full, reads CASSPRGVSTDTQYF. Using reference TRBV18 and TRBJ2-3 for the parts outside the CDR3, the full variable domain is NAGVMQNPRHLVRRRGQEARLRCSPMKGHSHVYWYRQLPEEGLKFMVYLQKENIIDESGMPKERFSAEFPKEGPSILRIQQVVRGDSAAYFCASSPRGVSTDTQYFGPGTRLTVL.

This clone was detected ten times or more. Sequencing ends 3 residues short of the CDR3 end; the germline J gene provides the rest. Other DNA sequences from this sample encode an identical CDR3 as well. The V and J genes are TRBV20-1 and TRBJ2-1, with D maybe TRBD2 (6 bases). V was pared by 6 bases and J by 0 bases, with 12 bases between. Germline values: CDR1 DFQATT, CDR2 SNEGSKA (reference sequence). The CDR3 is made up of 14 amino acids. Partial CDR3 DNA: TGCAGTGCCCCCGGGGGAAGCTCCTACAATGAG. Protein: CSAPGGSSYNE. The complete CDR3 reads CSAPGGSSYNEQFF.

This clone was observed at least ten times. Coverage ceases 3 residues before the CDR3 finishes, and the germline J gene fills in the end. J is TRBJ2-1 and V is TRBV7-2; D might be TRBD1 (5 bases). Germline assignment: CDR1 SGHTA and CDR2 FQGNSA. The CDR3 sequence is 14 residues long. The V end lost 6 bases, the J end lost 4 bases, and 13 bases lay between the germline ends. The sequenced part of the CDR3 DNA is TGTGCCAGCAGTTTTACAGGAGTTTACAATGAG. Translated, it gives CASSFTGVYNE. The whole CDR3 protein is CASSFTGVYNEQFF.

This clone was seen many times. The observed sequence ends 3 residues before the CDR3 terminus, with the missing tail filled in from the germline J gene. The V and J genes are TRBV20-1 and TRBJ2-1; D remains unclear. The CDR3 is made up of 11 amino acids. The germline V gene encodes CDR1 DFQATT and CDR2 SNEGSKA (reference sequence). V was pared by 4 bases and J by 6 bases, with 7 bases between. The CDR3 bases that were read are TGCAGTGCTATCCTAGTCAATGAG. This gives the protein CSAILVNE. The entire CDR3 protein is CSAILVNEQFF.

This clone has only a few counts. The sequence runs out 3 residues before the end of the CDR3; the remainder is reconstructed from the germline J gene. The rearrangement joins TRBV7-9 to TRBJ2-1, with unresolved D. The germline V gene has CDR1 SEHNR and CDR2 FQNEAQ (reference sequence). Trimming shortened V by 5 bases and J by 0 bases, and 8 bases separated the two germline ends. This CDR3 region has 14 residues. The covered CDR3 bases are TGTGCCAGCAGCCCGCTAGTCTCCTACAATGAG. It translates to CASSPLVSYNE. The whole CDR3 is CASSPLVSYNEQFF.

In this sample, this clone turned up many times. With the read ending 3 residues before the CDR3 end, the germline J gene is used to fill in that end. This chain joins TRBV20-1 and TRBJ2-2; no reliable D call. There are 13 residues in the CDR3. The germline V gene encodes CDR1 DFQATT and CDR2 SNEGSKA (reference sequence). The DNA read from the CDR3 is TGCAGTGCTAGATCCCTAGGCCTAGAAAAG. It translates to CSARSLGLEK. The whole CDR3 sequence reads CSARSLGLEKLFF.

In this sample, this clone turned up many times. The CDR3 extends 3 residues past the end of the read, so its final part is completed from the germline J gene. This chain connects TRBV7-8 to TRBJ2-5; 11 bases line up with TRBD2. CDR3 length: 18 residues. V lost 1 base to trimming and J lost 3 bases; unmatched junction nucleotides: 10. Germline V CDR1 and CDR2: SGHVS, FQNEAQ. This CDR3 reads CASSLGKSSGRTKETQYF. CDR3 DNA (partial): TGTGCCAGCAGCTTAGGGAAATCTAGCGGGAGGACCAAAGAGACC.

This clone was detected ten times or more. The DNA ends 3 residues before the CDR3 does, and the rest of the CDR3 is filled in from the germline J gene. The chain carries TRBV2 and TRBJ2-7; 7 nucleotides match TRBD2. The V and J ends lost 6 bases and 0 bases, in that order; junction bases with no gene match: 5. CDR1 is SNHLY, CDR2 FYNNEI, per germline. This CDR3 is 14 amino acids long. CDR3 region: CASSSTGGSYEQYF. The DNA read from the CDR3 is TGTGCCAGCAGCTCCACGGGGGGCTCCTACGAG. The variable domain in full, completed from reference TRBV2 and TRBJ2-7, reads EPEVTQTPSHQVTQMGQEVILRCVPISNHLYFYWYRQILGQKVEFLVSFYNNEISEKSEIFDDQFSVERPDGSNFTLKIRSTKLEDSAMYFCASSSTGGSYEQYFGPGTRLTVT.